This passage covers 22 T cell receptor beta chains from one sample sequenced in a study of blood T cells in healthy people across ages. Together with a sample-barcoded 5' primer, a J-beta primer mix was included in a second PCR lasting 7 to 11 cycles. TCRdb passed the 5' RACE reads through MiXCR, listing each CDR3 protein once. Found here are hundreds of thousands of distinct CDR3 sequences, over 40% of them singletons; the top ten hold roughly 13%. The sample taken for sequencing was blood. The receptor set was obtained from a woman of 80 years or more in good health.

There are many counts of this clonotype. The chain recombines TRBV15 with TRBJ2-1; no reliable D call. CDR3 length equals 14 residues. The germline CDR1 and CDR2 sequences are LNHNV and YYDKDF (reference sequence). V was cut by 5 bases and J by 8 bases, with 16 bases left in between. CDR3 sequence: CATSEESGWDEQFF. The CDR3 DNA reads TGTGCCACCAGCGAAGAATCTGGATGGGATGAGCAGTTCTTC. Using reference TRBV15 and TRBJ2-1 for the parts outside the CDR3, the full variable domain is DAMVIQNPRYQVTQFGKPVTLSCSQTLNHNVMYWYQQKSSQAPKLLFHYYDKDFNNEADTPDNFQSRRPNTSFCFLDIRSPGLGDTAMYLCATSEESGWDEQFFGPGTRLTVL.

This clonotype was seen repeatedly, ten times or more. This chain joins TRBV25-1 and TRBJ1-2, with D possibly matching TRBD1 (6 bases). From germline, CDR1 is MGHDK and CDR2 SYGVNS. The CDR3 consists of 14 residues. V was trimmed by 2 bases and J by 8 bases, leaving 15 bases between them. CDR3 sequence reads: CASSEQGPAGGYTF. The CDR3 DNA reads TGTGCCAGCAGTGAACAGGGGCCTGCTGGGGGCTACACCTTC.

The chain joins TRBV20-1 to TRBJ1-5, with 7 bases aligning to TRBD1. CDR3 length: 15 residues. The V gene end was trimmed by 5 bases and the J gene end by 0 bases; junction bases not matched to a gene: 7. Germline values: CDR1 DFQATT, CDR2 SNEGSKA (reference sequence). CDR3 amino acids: CSAWRDSYSNQPQHF. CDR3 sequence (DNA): TGCAGTGCTTGGCGGGACAGTTATAGCAATCAGCCCCAGCATTTT.

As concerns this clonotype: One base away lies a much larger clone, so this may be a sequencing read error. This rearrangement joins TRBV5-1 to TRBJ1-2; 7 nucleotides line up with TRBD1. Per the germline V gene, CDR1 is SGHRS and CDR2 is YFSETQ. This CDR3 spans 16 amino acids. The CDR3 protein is CASSLAPLTGTYGHTF. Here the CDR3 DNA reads TGCGCCAGCAGCTTGGCCCCCCTGACAGGGACCTATGGCCACACCTTC. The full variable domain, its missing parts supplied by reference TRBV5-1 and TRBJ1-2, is KAGVTQTPRYLIKTRGQQVTLSCSPISGHRSVSWYQQTPGQGLQFLFEYFSETQRNKGNFPGRFSGRQFSNSRSEMNVSTLELGDSALYLCASSLAPLTGTYGHTFGSGTRLTVV.

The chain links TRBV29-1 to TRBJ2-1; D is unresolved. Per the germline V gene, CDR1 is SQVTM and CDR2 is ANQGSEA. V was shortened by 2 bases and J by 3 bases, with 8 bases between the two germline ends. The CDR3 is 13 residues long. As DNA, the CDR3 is TGCAGCGTTGAATATAGGCTCTACAATGAGCAGTTCTTC. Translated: CSVEYRLYNEQFF.

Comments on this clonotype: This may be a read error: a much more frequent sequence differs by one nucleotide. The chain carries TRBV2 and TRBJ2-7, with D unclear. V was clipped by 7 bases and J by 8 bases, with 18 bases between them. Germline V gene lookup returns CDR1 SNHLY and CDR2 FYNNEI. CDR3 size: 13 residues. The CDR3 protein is CASIFHVDYKQYF. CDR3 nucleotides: TGTGCCAGCATATTCCACGTCGATTACAAGCAGTACTTC.

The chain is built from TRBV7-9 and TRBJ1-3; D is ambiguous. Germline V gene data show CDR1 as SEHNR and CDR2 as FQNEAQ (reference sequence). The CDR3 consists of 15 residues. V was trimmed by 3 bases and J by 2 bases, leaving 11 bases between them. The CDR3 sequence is CASSLGALAGNTIYF. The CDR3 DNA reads TGTGCCAGCAGCTTGGGCGCCTTGGCTGGAAACACCATATATTTT.

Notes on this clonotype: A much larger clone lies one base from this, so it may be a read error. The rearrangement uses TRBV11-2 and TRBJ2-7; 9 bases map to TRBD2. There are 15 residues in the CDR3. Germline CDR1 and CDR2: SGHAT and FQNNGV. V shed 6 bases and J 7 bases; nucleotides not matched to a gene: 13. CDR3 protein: CASRKIAGAYNEQYF. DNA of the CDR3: TGTGCCAGCAGAAAAATAGCGGGAGCGTACAATGAGCAGTACTTC.

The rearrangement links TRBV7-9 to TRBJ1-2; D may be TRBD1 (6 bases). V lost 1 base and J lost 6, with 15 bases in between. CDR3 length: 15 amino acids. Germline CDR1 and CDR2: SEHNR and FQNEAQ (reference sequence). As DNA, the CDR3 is TGTGCCAGCAGCTTAGATGGGGGGCGGACTGATGGCTACACCTTC. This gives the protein CASSLDGGRTDGYTF. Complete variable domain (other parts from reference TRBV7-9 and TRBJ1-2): DTGVSQNPRHKITKRGQNVTFRCDPISEHNRLYWYRQTLGQGPEFLTYFQNEAQLEKSRLLSDRFSAERPKGSFSTLEIQRTEQGDSAMYLCASSLDGGRTDGYTFGSGTRLTVV.

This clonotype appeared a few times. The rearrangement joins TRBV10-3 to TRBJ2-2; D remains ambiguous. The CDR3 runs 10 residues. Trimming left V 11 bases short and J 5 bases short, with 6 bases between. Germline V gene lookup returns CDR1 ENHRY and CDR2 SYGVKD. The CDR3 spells CAVRTGELFF. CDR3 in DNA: TGTGCCGTCCGAACCGGGGAGCTGTTTTTT.

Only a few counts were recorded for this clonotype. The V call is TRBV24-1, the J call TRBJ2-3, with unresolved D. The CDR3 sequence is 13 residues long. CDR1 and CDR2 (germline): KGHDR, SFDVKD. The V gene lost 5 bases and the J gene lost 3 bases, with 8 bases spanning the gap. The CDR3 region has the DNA TGTGCCACCAGTGGACGGTGGACAGATACGCAGTATTTT. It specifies CATSGRWTDTQYF.

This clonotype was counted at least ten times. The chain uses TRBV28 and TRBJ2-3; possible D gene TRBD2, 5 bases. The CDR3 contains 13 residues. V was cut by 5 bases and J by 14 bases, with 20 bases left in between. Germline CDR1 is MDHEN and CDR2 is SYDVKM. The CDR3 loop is CASSPPGLPRGYF. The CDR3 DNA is TGTGCCAGCAGTCCTCCGGGTTTACCACGGGGGTATTTT. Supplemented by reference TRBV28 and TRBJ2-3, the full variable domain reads DVKVTQSSRYLVKRTGEKVFLECVQDMDHENMFWYRQDPGLGLRLIYFSYDVKMKEKGDIPEGYSVSREKKERFSLILESASTNQTSMYLCASSPPGLPRGYFGPGTRLTVL.

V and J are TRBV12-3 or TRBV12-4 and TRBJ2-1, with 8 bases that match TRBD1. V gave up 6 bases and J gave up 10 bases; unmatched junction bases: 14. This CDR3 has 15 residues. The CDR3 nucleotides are TGTGCCAGCAGCCCTCCGGGCCAGGGGGCACGGGAGCAGTTCTTC. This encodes CASSPPGQGAREQFF.

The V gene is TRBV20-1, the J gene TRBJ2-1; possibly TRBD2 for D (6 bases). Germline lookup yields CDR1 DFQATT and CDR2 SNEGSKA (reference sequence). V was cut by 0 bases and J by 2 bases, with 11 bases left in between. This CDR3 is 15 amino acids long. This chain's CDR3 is CSARDRASAYNEQFF. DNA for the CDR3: TGCAGTGCTAGAGATCGGGCTAGCGCCTACAATGAGCAGTTCTTC.

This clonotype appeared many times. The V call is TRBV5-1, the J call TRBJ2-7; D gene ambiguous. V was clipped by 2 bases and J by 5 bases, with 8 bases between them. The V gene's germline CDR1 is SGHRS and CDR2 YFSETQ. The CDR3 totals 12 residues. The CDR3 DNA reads TGCGCCAGCAGCTTCGAAAGAGACGAGCAGTACTTC. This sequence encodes CASSFERDEQYF. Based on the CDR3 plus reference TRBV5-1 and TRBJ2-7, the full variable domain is KAGVTQTPRYLIKTRGQQVTLSCSPISGHRSVSWYQQTPGQGLQFLFEYFSETQRNKGNFPGRFSGRQFSNSRSEMNVSTLELGDSALYLCASSFERDEQYFGPGTRLTVT.

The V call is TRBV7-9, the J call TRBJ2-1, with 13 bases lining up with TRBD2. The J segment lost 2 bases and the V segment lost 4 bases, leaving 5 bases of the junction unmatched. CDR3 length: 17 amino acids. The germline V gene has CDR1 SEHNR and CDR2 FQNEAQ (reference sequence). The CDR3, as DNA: TGTGCCAGCAGCTCCCTACTAGCGGGGGGGACCTACAATGAGCAGTTCTTC. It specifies CASSSLLAGGTYNEQFF.

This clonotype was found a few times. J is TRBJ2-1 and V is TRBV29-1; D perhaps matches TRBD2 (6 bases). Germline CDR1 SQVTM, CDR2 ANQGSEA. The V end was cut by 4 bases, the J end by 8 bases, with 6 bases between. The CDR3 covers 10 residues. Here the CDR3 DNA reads TGCAGCGTTGGGGACTATGAGCAGTTCTTC. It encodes CSVGDYEQFF.

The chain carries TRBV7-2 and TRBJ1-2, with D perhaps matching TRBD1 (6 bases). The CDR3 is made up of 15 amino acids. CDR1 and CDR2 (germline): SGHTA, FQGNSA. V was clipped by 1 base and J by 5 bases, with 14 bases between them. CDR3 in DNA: TGTGCCAGCAGCTTAGTTGATGGGGGCGTTTATGGCTACACCTTC. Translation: CASSLVDGGVYGYTF. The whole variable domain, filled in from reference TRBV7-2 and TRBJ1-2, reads GAGVSQSPSNKVTEKGKDVELRCDPISGHTALYWYRQSLGQGLEFLIYFQGNSAPDKSGLPSDRFSAERTGGSVSTLTIQRTQQEDSAVYLCASSLVDGGVYGYTFGSGTRLTVV.

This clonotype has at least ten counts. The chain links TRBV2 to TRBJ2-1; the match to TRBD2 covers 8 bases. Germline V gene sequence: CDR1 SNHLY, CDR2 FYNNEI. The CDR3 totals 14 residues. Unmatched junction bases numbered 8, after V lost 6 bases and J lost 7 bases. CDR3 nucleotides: TGTGCCAGCAGATTAGCGGGGATGGGGAATGAGCAGTTCTTC. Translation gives CASRLAGMGNEQFF.

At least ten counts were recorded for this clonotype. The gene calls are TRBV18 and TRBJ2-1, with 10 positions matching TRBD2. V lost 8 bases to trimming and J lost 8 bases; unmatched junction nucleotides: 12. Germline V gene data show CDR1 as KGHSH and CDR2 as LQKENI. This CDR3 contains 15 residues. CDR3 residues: CASDIAGGLHDEQFF. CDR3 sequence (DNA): TGTGCCAGCGATATAGCGGGAGGTTTACACGATGAGCAGTTCTTC.

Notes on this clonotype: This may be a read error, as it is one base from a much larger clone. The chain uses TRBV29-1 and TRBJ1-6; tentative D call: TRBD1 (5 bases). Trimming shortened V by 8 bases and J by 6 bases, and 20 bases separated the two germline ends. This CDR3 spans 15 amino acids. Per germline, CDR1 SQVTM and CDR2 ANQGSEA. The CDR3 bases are TGCAGCATCCGAGAGGGGCCGGGAACTAATTCACCCCTCCACTTT. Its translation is CSIREGPGTNSPLHF.

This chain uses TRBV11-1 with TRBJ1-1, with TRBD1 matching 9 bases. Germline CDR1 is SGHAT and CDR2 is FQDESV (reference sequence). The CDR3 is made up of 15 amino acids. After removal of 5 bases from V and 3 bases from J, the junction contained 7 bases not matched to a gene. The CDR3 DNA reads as TGTGCCAGCAGCCTCCCTGACAGGGGGGACACTGAAGCTTTCTTT. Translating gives CASSLPDRGDTEAFF.